The entry below gives a single T cell receptor beta chain sequence along with its context. Produced via immunoSEQ multiplex PCR; TCRdb's table is partial and in-frame only. The sample gives more than 85,000 clones, nearly 90% of which show up once; over 15% is in the top ten. Germline V gene lookup returns CDR1 DFQATT and CDR2 SNEGSKA (reference sequence). V trimming: 3 bases; J trimming: 4 bases; junction bases outside the gene matches: 6. The CDR3 totals 15 residues. This entry belongs to a study of T cell responses to AZD1222 COVID-19 vaccine. The chain is built from TRBV20-1 and TRBJ1-6; 7 bases fit TRBD1. The sample consisted of peripheral blood, taken on day 0 of AZD1222 vaccination. This TCR came from an adult in good health. The CDR3 region is CSASRPGQYNSPLHF. CDR3 DNA sequence: TGCAGTGCTAGTAGGCCGGGACAGTATAATTCACCCCTCCACTTT.